These 28 T cell receptor beta chains were all obtained from the same sample, sequenced in a study of OX40 agonist ivuxolimab in advanced cancers. The assay was immunoSEQ multiplex PCR, and TCRdb's table has in-frame clones only and misses some. The sample lists 9,500 to 12,000 clones, approximately 80% occurring once. The specimen comprised CD4+ or CD8+ T cells sorted from blood, sampled in a trial of the OX40 agonist ivuxolimab. Receptors originate from an adult with an advanced solid tumor such as melanoma, head and neck, liver or kidney cancer.

This chain connects TRBV12-5 to TRBJ2-7; D is ambiguous. Germline CDR1 and CDR2: LGHNT and FRNRAP. CDR3 length: 13 amino acids. V lost 2 bases, J lost 2 bases, and 7 bases lay in between. The CDR3 bases are TGTGCTAGTGGTTTGACCACTACCTACGAGCAGTACTTC. It translates to CASGLTTTYEQYF.

This clone occurred once. V and J are TRBV5-1 and TRBJ1-1, with D perhaps TRBD1 (5 bases). V dropped 5 bases and J dropped 1 base, with 9 bases sitting between them. The CDR3 spans 13 residues. In germline, CDR1 is SGHRS, CDR2 YFSETQ. The DNA of the CDR3 is TGCGCCAGCAGTTTTACAGGGAACACTGAAGCTTTCTTT. It encodes CASSFTGNTEAFF.

The gene calls are TRBV2 and TRBJ2-5; D is ambiguous. The V end was cut by 6 bases, the J end by 5 bases, with 10 bases between. Germline V gene lookup returns CDR1 SNHLY and CDR2 FYNNEI. This CDR3 region has 12 residues. CDR3 sequence (DNA): TGTGCCAGCAGCCCCGGATGGGAGACCCAGTACTTC. Translating it yields CASSPGWETQYF.

The chain links TRBV30 to TRBJ1-2; D might be TRBD1 (6 bases). This CDR3 spans 12 amino acids. The germline CDR1 and CDR2 sequences are GTSNPN and SVGIG (reference sequence). Deletions cut 3 bases from V and 2 bases from J, with 7 bases between. The CDR3 DNA follows: TGTGCCTGGAGCCAGGGGAACTATGGCTACACCTTC. Encoded protein: CAWSQGNYGYTF.

The table lists this clone with a few counts. The chain has TRBV6-6 and TRBJ1-5, with 7 bases matching TRBD1. This CDR3 is built from 15 residues. V shed 7 bases, J shed 6 bases, and the junction held 12 bases outside the gene matches. Germline V gene sequence: CDR1 MNHNY, CDR2 SVGAGI (reference sequence). The CDR3 is CASKRYTGDGQPQHF. CDR3 sequence (DNA): TGTGCCAGCAAGAGGTATACAGGGGACGGTCAGCCCCAGCATTTT.

The chain recombines TRBV5-6 with TRBJ2-3; 8 bases fit TRBD2. The CDR3 length is 16 residues. After removal of 4 bases from V and 2 bases from J, the junction contained 9 bases not matched to a gene. Germline assignment: CDR1 SGHDT and CDR2 YYEEEE. Written as DNA, the CDR3 is TGTGCCAGCAGCGGTGGACTAGCTCGGTACACAGATACGCAGTATTTT. This codes for CASSGGLARYTDTQYF.

The chain links TRBV6-1 to TRBJ1-1; D is undetermined. The CDR3 loop spans 13 amino acids. Germline values: CDR1 MNHNS, CDR2 SASEGT. Trimming took 4 bases from V and 5 from J, leaving 11 bases between them. The CDR3 reads CASSGPGFTEAFF. The CDR3 DNA is TGTGCCAGCAGTGGCCCTGGGTTTACTGAAGCTTTCTTT.

This clone has a handful of counts. The chain couples TRBV4-1 to TRBJ1-5; D remains ambiguous. The length of the CDR3 is 15 residues. Germline V CDR1 and CDR2: MGHRA, YSYEKL. V was cut by 1 base and J by 2 bases, with 9 bases left in between. The CDR3: CASSQVGAGNQPQHF. The CDR3, as DNA: TGCGCCAGCAGCCAAGTGGGCGCGGGCAATCAGCCCCAGCATTTT.

The V call is TRBV4-1, the J call TRBJ2-3; TRBD1 matches 8 bases. Germline V gene lookup returns CDR1 MGHRA and CDR2 YSYEKL. Trimming removed 4 bases from V and 2 bases from J; junction bases left unmatched: 17. There are 19 residues in the CDR3. The CDR3 is CASSPVVGTGAIYTDTQYF. In DNA form, the CDR3 reads TGCGCCAGCAGCCCCGTCGTCGGGACAGGCGCTATATACACAGATACGCAGTATTTT.

The chain has TRBV7-9 and TRBJ1-6; no definite D call. This CDR3 has 12 amino acids. CDR1 SEHNR and CDR2 FQNEAQ come from the germline V gene (reference sequence). Between the trimmed V and J ends, which lost 1 base and 5 bases, there was a span of 0 bases. The DNA for the CDR3 is TGTGCCAGCAGCTTAGATAATTCACCCCTCCACTTT. This gives the protein CASSLDNSPLHF. The whole variable domain, remainder taken from reference TRBV7-9 and TRBJ1-6, is DTGVSQNPRHKITKRGQNVTFRCDPISEHNRLYWYRQTLGQGPEFLTYFQNEAQLEKSRLLSDRFSAERPKGSFSTLEIQRTEQGDSAMYLCASSLDNSPLHFGNGTRLTVT.

The chain uses TRBV19 and TRBJ2-7, with D perhaps TRBD1 (5 bases). This CDR3 region has 14 residues. V lost 1 base, J lost 3 bases, and 10 bases lay in between. Germline V CDR1 and CDR2: LNHDA, SQIVND (reference sequence). For the CDR3, the DNA is TGTGCCAGTAGTATAGGGGGCACGGGCTACGAGCAGTACTTC. Translation: CASSIGGTGYEQYF.

The V gene is TRBV6-1, the J gene TRBJ1-2; 8 nucleotides match TRBD1. The V gene end was trimmed by 0 bases and the J gene end by 4 bases; junction bases not matched to a gene: 4. In germline, CDR1 is MNHNS, CDR2 SASEGT. The CDR3 runs 15 residues. CDR3 sequence reads: CASSEAGTGSYGYTF. The DNA of the CDR3 is TGTGCCAGCAGTGAAGCCGGGACAGGTTCCTATGGCTACACCTTC.

The gene calls are TRBV23-1 and TRBJ2-2; no clear D. TRBV23-1 qualifies as an ORF whose function is uncertain. The CDR3 runs to 16 residues. The ends were cut back, 0 bases at V and 4 bases at J, with 12 bases in the middle. The CDR3 loop is CASSQSISGVTGELFF. The CDR3 nucleotides read TGCGCCAGCAGTCAATCGATCTCTGGGGTCACCGGGGAGCTGTTTTTT.

This chain links TRBV10-2 with TRBJ2-7; D remains ambiguous. The germline V gene encodes CDR1 WSHSY and CDR2 SAAADI. V was clipped by 3 bases and J by 0 bases, with 12 bases between them. This CDR3 is built from 15 residues. CDR3: CASSDVGQISYEQYF. CDR3 coding DNA: TGCGCCAGCAGTGATGTGGGCCAGATCTCCTACGAGCAGTACTTC.

The CDR3 DNA sequence: TGCGCCAGCAGCCCCCGACAGGGAGGCTCGTACGAGCAGTACTTC. Residues: CASSPRQGGSYEQYF. The chain has TRBV4-1 and TRBJ2-7, with TRBD1 as a possible D gene (7 bases). V shed 4 bases and J shed 4 bases, with 17 bases lying between them. This CDR3 has 15 amino acids. CDR1 and CDR2 from the germline V gene are MGHRA and YSYEKL.

This rearrangement joins TRBV5-1 to TRBJ1-1; maybe TRBD1 (5 bases). The ends were cut back, 4 bases at V and 7 bases at J, with 11 bases in the middle. Germline-derived CDR1 and CDR2 are SGHRS and YFSETQ. This CDR3 spans 12 amino acids. CDR3 amino acids: CASSIGGNEAFF. The CDR3 nucleotides read TGCGCCAGCAGCATCGGGGGGAATGAAGCTTTCTTT.

This chain joins TRBV30 and TRBJ2-1, with unresolved D. V was trimmed by 3 bases and J by 1 base, leaving 10 bases between them. The CDR3 has 14 residues. Per germline, CDR1 GTSNPN and CDR2 SVGIG (reference sequence). CDR3 sequence: CAWSPPYSYNEQFF. The CDR3 bases are TGTGCCTGGAGCCCCCCTTATTCCTACAATGAGCAGTTCTTC. The full variable domain, its missing parts supplied by reference TRBV30 and TRBJ2-1, is SQTIHQWPATLVQPVGSPLSLECTVEGTSNPNLYWYRQAAGRGLQLLFYSVGIGQISSEVPQNLSASRPQDRQFILSSKKLLLSDSGFYLCAWSPPYSYNEQFFGPGTRLTVL.

This sequence joins TRBV6-1 and TRBJ1-1, with 7 bases aligning to TRBD1. The germline V gene has CDR1 MNHNS and CDR2 SASEGT. V trimming: 6 bases; J trimming: 4 bases; junction bases outside the gene matches: 8. The CDR3 runs to 14 residues. The CDR3 sequence is CASRPTGLGTEAFF. CDR3 coding DNA: TGTGCCAGCAGACCGACAGGGCTCGGCACTGAAGCTTTCTTT.

The rearrangement uses TRBV6-5 and TRBJ1-5; no clear D gene. Trimming took 6 bases from V and 9 from J, leaving 9 bases between them. In germline, CDR1 is MNHEY, CDR2 SVGAGI. The CDR3 spans 11 residues. The CDR3 loop reads CASRPDGPQHF. The CDR3 DNA is TGTGCCAGCAGGCCCGACGGGCCCCAGCATTTT.

This clone was recorded once. CDR3: CSVDAPGQPTGELFF. As DNA, the CDR3 is TGCAGCGTTGACGCGCCGGGACAGCCCACCGGGGAGCTGTTTTTT. The chain recombines TRBV29-1 with TRBJ2-2, with 7 nucleotides matching TRBD1. Unmatched junction bases numbered 8, after V lost 3 bases and J lost 4 bases. CDR1 SQVTM and CDR2 ANQGSEA come from the germline V gene. The CDR3 has 15 residues.

This chain joins TRBV7-9 and TRBJ2-7; 7 bases line up with TRBD1. This CDR3 is 15 amino acids long. The V gene end was trimmed by 4 bases and the J gene end by 1 base; junction bases not matched to a gene: 7. The germline V gene encodes CDR1 SEHNR and CDR2 FQNEAQ (reference sequence). The DNA of the CDR3 is TGTGCCAGCAGCTCCGGGACAGCCAAATCCTACGAGCAGTACTTC. Translating gives CASSSGTAKSYEQYF. Complete variable domain (other parts from reference TRBV7-9 and TRBJ2-7): DTGVSQNPRHKITKRGQNVTFRCDPISEHNRLYWYRQTLGQGPEFLTYFQNEAQLEKSRLLSDRFSAERPKGSFSTLEIQRTEQGDSAMYLCASSSGTAKSYEQYFGPGTRLTVT.

The J gene is TRBJ2-7, the V gene TRBV7-9; unclear D gene. V lost 1 base to trimming and J lost 2 bases, with 9 bases between them. CDR3 length: 14 residues. The V gene's germline CDR1 is SEHNR and CDR2 FQNEAQ (reference sequence). In DNA form, the CDR3 reads TGTGCCAGCAGCTTAGTTTCACAGCCCTACGAGCAGTACTTC. Translation gives CASSLVSQPYEQYF. Looking up the rest from reference TRBV7-9 and TRBJ2-7 gives the full variable domain: DTGVSQNPRHKITKRGQNVTFRCDPISEHNRLYWYRQTLGQGPEFLTYFQNEAQLEKSRLLSDRFSAERPKGSFSTLEIQRTEQGDSAMYLCASSLVSQPYEQYFGPGTRLTVT.

V gene TRBV4-3 combines with J gene TRBJ1-1, with unresolved D. Germline assignment: CDR1 LGHNA and CDR2 YSLEER. The CDR3 has 15 residues. V lost 0 bases to trimming and J lost 7 bases, with 15 bases between them. The CDR3 sequence is CASSQDPDGVLEAFF. The CDR3 nucleotides read TGCGCCAGCAGCCAAGATCCGGACGGGGTCCTTGAAGCTTTCTTT.

The chain recombines TRBV9 with TRBJ2-3; a weak D match, TRBD2 (5 bases). CDR1 and CDR2 (germline): SGDLS, YYNGEE. The CDR3 covers 15 residues. The V end was cut by 2 bases, the J end by 2 bases, with 12 bases between. CDR3 in DNA: TGTGCCAGCAGCGTCTCGGACTGGACCACAGATACGCAGTATTTT. Encoded protein: CASSVSDWTTDTQYF.

The genes are TRBV11-2 and TRBJ2-1, with TRBD2 identical over 10 bases. The germline gives CDR1 SGHAT, CDR2 FQNNGV. The CDR3 is made up of 14 amino acids. With V trimmed by 1 base and J by 8 bases, 2 bases remained unmatched. The CDR3 region is CASSLVAGGHEQFF. As DNA, the CDR3 is TGTGCCAGCAGCTTAGTAGCGGGGGGTCATGAGCAGTTCTTC.

The chain couples TRBV19 to TRBJ2-2, with no clear D. Germline values: CDR1 LNHDA, CDR2 SQIVND (reference sequence). This CDR3 spans 14 amino acids. Trimming left V 3 bases short and J 11 bases short, with 16 bases between. The CDR3 loop is CASSMGLGAGELFF. In DNA form, the CDR3 reads TGTGCCAGTAGTATGGGTTTAGGTGCTGGAGAGCTGTTTTTT.

The J gene is TRBJ2-2, the V gene TRBV5-8; D may be TRBD1 (6 bases). V dropped 2 bases and J dropped 6 bases, with 26 bases sitting between them. The CDR3 length is 19 residues. Germline V gene lookup returns CDR1 SGHTS and CDR2 YDEGEE. CDR3 bases: TGTGCCAGCAGCTTTTACCAAATGACAGGTATTGGATTCGCCGGGGAGCTGTTTTTT. Translated: CASSFYQMTGIGFAGELFF.

This clone has just a few counts. This chain links TRBV7-9 with TRBJ2-5; 8 bases agree with TRBD2. V lost 6 bases to trimming and J lost 2 bases; unmatched junction nucleotides: 11. The germline gives CDR1 SEHNR, CDR2 FQNEAQ (reference sequence). CDR3 size: 16 residues. The CDR3 sequence is CASRPRGGPGQETQYF. The CDR3 DNA is TGTGCCAGCAGACCACGGGGGGGCCCGGGGCAAGAGACCCAGTACTTC.